A single count supports the clone carrying this TCR beta chain. The antigen remains unidentified. These data originate in a study of identical twins. TCRdb used MiXCR to reprocess the 5' RACE reads, holding one entry per CDR3 protein. The table lists 600,000 to 700,000 distinct CDR3 sequences, approximately 22% of them singletons. Findings and limits, study-wide: A cross-sectional statistical analysis, not follow-up of the same donors, supported the conclusions. There is a chance that invariant MAIT and iNKT cells partially muddied zero-insertion analyses.

The CDR3 loop spans 12 amino acids. Trimming removed 2 bases from V and 4 bases from J, with 8 bases in between. Germline loops: CDR1 GTSNPN, CDR2 SVGIG (reference sequence). In addition, the sample was reused for a study of T cells expressing NK-cell markers. That study reports: There were seven HCMV-seropositive donors and one seronegative donor among the eight sequenced. No clear determination of HCMV specificity was made for expanded NKG2C+ T cell clones.

The rearrangement joins TRBV30 to TRBJ2-5, with unresolved D. The origin of this receptor is a woman aged 18-29 years in good health. The specimen sequenced was PBMCs. CDR3 loop: CAWSRARETQYF. DNA for the CDR3: TGTGCCTGGAGTCGGGCTCGAGAGACCCAGTACTTC.